This T cell receptor (beta chain) comes out of a study of identifying expanded T cells in peripheral blood. Study-wide results and limits: Across healthy donors, higher total template counts meant significantly greater approximately 2-week count variance.

Germline-derived CDR1 and CDR2 are LNHDA and SQIVND (reference sequence). Deletions cut 7 bases from V and 2 bases from J, with 14 bases between. The CDR3 loop spans 14 amino acids. The method was immunoSEQ multiplex PCR; TCRdb's version includes in-frame clones alone and lacks a portion of them. In the table there are around 99,000 clones, roughly 90% of which are singletons. Concerning this clone itself: Its antigen is not known.

V gene TRBV19 combines with J gene TRBJ1-2, with a tentative D call TRBD1 (5 bases). Sequencing input: blood. This sequence originates from a person between 18 and 69 years old in good health. CDR3 DNA: TGTGCCAGTAACCCCGGGACGAAGAACTATGGCTACACCTTC. Its translation: CASNPGTKNYGYTF.